The 22 T cell receptor beta chains in this list originate from one sample, sequenced in a study of T cell repertoires in cytomegalovirus infection. MiXCR was run by TCRdb on the reads, yielding one entry per CDR3 protein. The repertoire holds about 78,000 distinct CDR3 sequences, with roughly 40% as singletons. These receptors are not linked to any known antigen. The material was CD8+ T cells from cultured PBMCs, obtained from culture after CMV antigen stimulation. The receptors shown here come from a human donor in good health (CMV status not recorded). Some clones in this sample may be carry-over from other donors' samples.

The V call is TRBV6-2 or TRBV6-3, the J call TRBJ2-3; D is undetermined. CDR1 is MNHEY, CDR2 SVGEGT, per germline. Trimming cost V 5 bases and J 0 bases, with 9 bases left between them. The CDR3 contains 14 residues. This CDR3 is CASSRPGSTDTQYF. The CDR3 DNA reads as TGTGCCAGCAGTCGACCGGGTAGCACAGATACGCAGTATTTT.

The chain joins TRBV4-1 to TRBJ1-5; TRBD1 is a possible D gene (5 bases). Germline V gene lookup returns CDR1 MGHRA and CDR2 YSYEKL. CDR3 length equals 18 residues. Trimming left V 4 bases short and J 0 bases short, with 19 bases between. The CDR3 DNA is TGCGCCAGCAGCCTACAGGTCCTGGGGAGGAATAGCAATCAGCCCCAGCATTTT. This encodes CASSLQVLGRNSNQPQHF.

This clonotype was counted between two and nine times. This chain uses TRBV7-6 with TRBJ2-7, with D possibly being TRBD1 (5 bases). Germline-derived CDR1 and CDR2 are SGHVS and FNYEAQ. The germline V and J ends were trimmed by 5 bases and 6 bases, with 17 bases remaining between them. This CDR3 comprises 14 residues. The CDR3 spells CASSPGEQVAEQYF. The CDR3 nucleotides are TGTGCCAGCAGCCCCGGCGAACAGGTCGCCGAGCAGTACTTC. Full variable domain (rest looked up from reference TRBV7-6 and TRBJ2-7): GAGVSQSPRYKVTKRGQDVALRCDPISGHVSLYWYRQALGQGPEFLTYFNYEAQQDKSGLPNDRFSAERPEGSISTLTIQRTEQRDSAMYRCASSPGEQVAEQYFGPGTRLTVT.

The chain is built from TRBV5-1 and TRBJ2-5; a possible D gene is TRBD2 (5 bases). This CDR3 is built from 16 residues. Germline loops: CDR1 SGHRS, CDR2 YFSETQ. The germline V and J ends were trimmed by 4 bases and 0 bases, with 16 bases remaining between them. CDR3: CASSAGYGRNQETQYF. CDR3 in DNA: TGCGCCAGCAGCGCGGGTTATGGCAGGAACCAAGAGACCCAGTACTTC.

The chain couples TRBV7-2 to TRBJ1-3; 7 nucleotides match TRBD1. Germline CDR1 reads SGHTA; CDR2 reads FQGNSA. The CDR3 covers 11 residues. V gave up 4 bases and J gave up 11 bases; unmatched junction bases: 2. The CDR3 protein is CASSSGQAIYF. The DNA for the CDR3 is TGTGCCAGCAGCTCCGGACAGGCCATATATTTT.

V gene TRBV4-2 combines with J gene TRBJ2-1; TRBD2 matches 9 bases. V lost 0 bases, J lost 4 bases, and 7 bases stayed unmatched. CDR3 size: 17 residues. Germline CDR1 is LGHNA and CDR2 is YNFKEQ. In DNA, the CDR3 is TGTGCCAGCAGCCAAGAACTTGCGGGGGGGAAATACAATGAGCAGTTCTTC. Residues: CASSQELAGGKYNEQFF.

The table lists this clonotype with a few counts. The rearrangement links TRBV11-2 to TRBJ2-1; 7 bases are a match to TRBD2. The CDR3 has 16 amino acids. Germline V gene data show CDR1 as SGHAT and CDR2 as FQNNGV. V lost 5 bases, J lost 3 bases, and 10 bases stayed unmatched. CDR3 coding DNA: TGTGCCAGCAGCCCCCCAAGCGGGGTTGGCTACAATGAGCAGTTCTTC. Protein sequence: CASSPPSGVGYNEQFF.

J is TRBJ2-7 and V is TRBV27; perhaps D is TRBD1 or TRBD2 (5 bases each). This CDR3 region has 13 residues. V was clipped by 8 bases and J by 4 bases, with 15 bases between them. CDR1 is MNHEY and CDR2 is SMNVEV in the germline V gene (reference sequence). For the CDR3, the DNA is TGTGCCAGCGGCACGGGACCCCTGTACGAGCAGTACTTC. It encodes CASGTGPLYEQYF.

This clonotype was seen a few times. This rearrangement joins TRBV11-2 to TRBJ2-3; D may be TRBD2 (5 bases). The V and J ends lost 3 bases and 0 bases respectively, with 13 bases between them. The germline gives CDR1 SGHAT, CDR2 FQNNGV. The CDR3 totals 16 residues. CDR3 protein: CASSLGSLLSTDTQYF. The CDR3, as DNA: TGTGCCAGCAGCTTGGGGAGCCTCCTTAGCACAGATACGCAGTATTTT.

In this sample, this clonotype turned up a few times. J is TRBJ1-2 and V is TRBV4-1; D is undetermined. Looked up from germline, CDR1 is MGHRA and CDR2 is YSYEKL. This CDR3 region has 18 residues. The V and J ends lost 0 bases and 2 bases respectively, with 19 bases between them. The CDR3 spells CASSQDSFNENSNYGYTF. Here the CDR3 DNA reads TGCGCCAGCAGCCAAGATAGTTTTAATGAGAACAGCAACTATGGCTACACCTTC.

The CDR3 coding sequence is TGTGCCAGCTCAGACAGTGTATCCTACGAGCAGTACTTC. Amino acids: CASSDSVSYEQYF. The rearrangement links TRBV2 to TRBJ2-7, with D possibly TRBD1 on 5 matching bases. Germline V gene data show CDR1 as SNHLY and CDR2 as FYNNEI. Trimming removed 8 bases at V and 1 base at J, with 12 bases between. This CDR3 has 13 residues.

V is TRBV4-1 and J is TRBJ2-3; 12 bases agree with TRBD2. The CDR3 spans 17 residues. J lost 2 bases, V lost 2 bases, and 5 bases had no gene match. The germline gives CDR1 MGHRA, CDR2 YSYEKL. DNA of the CDR3: TGCGCCAGCAGCCAATTAGGGACTAGCGGGCCCACAGATACGCAGTATTTT. It translates to CASSQLGTSGPTDTQYF.

This clonotype appeared a few times. The chain couples TRBV4-1 to TRBJ1-4; a weak D match, TRBD1 (5 bases). Germline values: CDR1 MGHRA, CDR2 YSYEKL. V dropped 1 base and J dropped 8 bases, with 14 bases sitting between them. CDR3 size: 15 residues. CDR3 protein: CASSQVSGPREKLFF. DNA of the CDR3: TGCGCCAGCAGCCAAGTATCAGGGCCGCGAGAAAAACTGTTTTTT.

A few counts support this clonotype. This sequence joins TRBV12-3 or TRBV12-4 and TRBJ1-1; D ambiguous. The CDR3 is 13 amino acids. V shed 1 base and J shed 4 bases, with 7 bases lying between them. CDR3 nucleotides: TGTGCCAGCAGTTTAGAACTGGGCACTGAAGCTTTCTTT. Amino acid sequence: CASSLELGTEAFF.

This clonotype has more than one count but fewer than ten. The chain recombines TRBV6-2 or TRBV6-3 with TRBJ2-1, with 15 nucleotides matching TRBD2. The trim removed 6 bases at V and 4 bases at J, leaving 4 bases unmatched. Germline V gene data show CDR1 as MNHEY and CDR2 as SVGEGT. The length of the CDR3 is 16 residues. CDR3 nucleotide sequence: TGTGCCAGCAGGGGACTAGCGGGGGGCTTTTACAATGAGCAGTTCTTC. Residues: CASRGLAGGFYNEQFF.

J is TRBJ2-7 and V is TRBV7-8; 8 bases line up with TRBD2. Germline assignment: CDR1 SGHVS and CDR2 FQNEAQ. The trim removed 1 base at V and 3 bases at J, leaving 5 bases unmatched. The CDR3 is 15 amino acids. The CDR3 region is CASSLGFGTSYEQYF. The CDR3 DNA sequence: TGTGCCAGCAGCTTAGGATTCGGGACTAGCTACGAGCAGTACTTC.

This clonotype turned up a few times. The chain carries TRBV7-8 and TRBJ1-2; 7 positions agree with TRBD1. The junction had 5 bases not matched to a gene; V was cut back by 5 bases and J by 2 bases. The CDR3 loop spans 14 amino acids. CDR1 and CDR2 from the germline V gene are SGHVS and FQNEAQ. The CDR3 spells CASSRRGLNYGYTF. The CDR3 DNA reads TGTGCCAGCAGCCGTAGGGGGCTAAACTATGGCTACACCTTC. The whole variable domain, filled in from reference TRBV7-8 and TRBJ1-2, reads GAGVSQSPRYKVAKRGQDVALRCDPISGHVSLFWYQQALGQGPEFLTYFQNEAQLDKSGLPSDRFFAERPEGSVSTLKIQRTQQEDSAVYLCASSRRGLNYGYTFGSGTRLTVV.

V gene TRBV27 combines with J gene TRBJ1-2; 8 positions agree with TRBD1. The V and J ends lost 5 bases and 10 bases, in that order; junction bases with no gene match: 6. The CDR3 is made up of 12 amino acids. The V gene's germline CDR1 is MNHEY and CDR2 SMNVEV (reference sequence). This chain's CDR3 is CASSATGGDYTF. In DNA form, the CDR3 reads TGTGCCAGCAGTGCCACAGGGGGTGACTACACCTTC.

This chain links TRBV7-9 with TRBJ1-1; D not certain. Trimming stripped 2 bases from V and 2 bases from J, with 12 bases between. The CDR3 covers 15 residues. Looked up from germline, CDR1 is SEHNR and CDR2 is FQNEAQ (reference sequence). Here the CDR3 DNA reads TGTGCCAGCAGCTTAAAGGGCTCAGGAAACACTGAAGCTTTCTTT. This translates into CASSLKGSGNTEAFF.

This clonotype was detected ten times or more. V gene TRBV20-1 combines with J gene TRBJ2-7, with D tentatively TRBD1 (6 bases). The CDR3 sequence is 13 residues long. Germline V CDR1 and CDR2: DFQATT, SNEGSKA (reference sequence). V was cut by 2 bases and J by 4 bases, with 12 bases left in between. CDR3 amino acids: CSARTGFGYEQYF. The CDR3 DNA follows: TGCAGTGCTAGAACAGGGTTCGGTTACGAGCAGTACTTC.

This chain connects TRBV20-1 to TRBJ2-7, with TRBD1 matching 7 bases. The ends lost 7 bases at V and 2 bases at J; junction bases unmatched: 11. The CDR3 has 14 amino acids. Per the germline V gene, CDR1 is DFQATT and CDR2 is SNEGSKA (reference sequence). The CDR3 DNA reads TGCAGTGGTGGGGACAGAGATTCAGCCTACGAGCAGTACTTC. The encoded protein is CSGGDRDSAYEQYF.

This clonotype was seen only a few times. The chain joins TRBV19 to TRBJ2-2; 7 bases agree with TRBD2. With 3 bases clipped from V and 1 base from J, the junction kept 5 bases outside the gene matches. This CDR3 contains 16 residues. Looked up from germline, CDR1 is LNHDA and CDR2 is SQIVND (reference sequence). The CDR3 sequence is CASSMRLAENTGELFF. In DNA, the CDR3 is TGTGCCAGTAGTATGAGGCTAGCGGAGAACACCGGGGAGCTGTTTTTT. Full variable domain (missing parts from reference TRBV19 and TRBJ2-2): DGGITQSPKYLFRKEGQNVTLSCEQNLNHDAMYWYRQDPGQGLRLIYYSQIVNDFQKGDIAEGYSVSREKKESFPLTVTSAQKNPTAFYLCASSMRLAENTGELFFGEGSRLTVL.